These 22 T cell receptor beta chains were sequenced from one sample in a study of blood T cell repertoires in COVID-19. Profiled with immunoSEQ multiplex PCR; TCRdb holds only in-frame clones, not every one. The data contain about 100,000 clones, 70% to 80% of them singletons. The specimen sequenced was peripheral blood. These receptors originate from a man aged 55-75 years with active or convalescent COVID-19.

The chain has TRBV11-3 and TRBJ2-1; TRBD1 matches at 8 bases. Trimming removed 2 bases from V and 6 bases from J; junction bases left unmatched: 6. This CDR3 is built from 15 residues. The V gene's germline CDR1 is SGHNT and CDR2 YENEEA. CDR3 region: CASSLQQGVVNEQFF. The CDR3 DNA follows: TGTGCCAGCAGCTTACAACAGGGGGTAGTCAATGAGCAGTTCTTC.

V and J are TRBV19 and TRBJ1-1; D is uncertain. Trimming removed 5 bases at V and 4 bases at J, with 17 bases between. CDR1 and CDR2 from the germline V gene are LNHDA and SQIVND (reference sequence). This CDR3 contains 15 residues. The CDR3 loop is CASSGSGTTLTEAFF. The CDR3 region has the DNA TGTGCCAGTAGTGGGTCAGGTACGACCCTCACTGAAGCTTTCTTT.

This chain's CDR3 is CASSLGDSGNTIYF. For the CDR3, the DNA is TGCGCCAGCAGCCTCGGGGACTCTGGAAACACCATATATTTT. The chain employs TRBV5-1 and TRBJ1-3; no reliable D call. CDR1 is SGHRS and CDR2 is YFSETQ in the germline V gene. CDR3 length equals 14 residues. V lost 4 bases and J lost 0, with 8 bases in between.

This clone has a handful of counts. The chain is built from TRBV6-5 and TRBJ2-7; 7 bases are shared with TRBD2. V was clipped by 0 bases and J by 5 bases; unmatched bases: 7. Germline V lookup: CDR1 MNHEY, CDR2 SVGAGI. The CDR3 has 15 residues. In nucleotides, the CDR3 is TGTGCCAGCAGTTACTCGGGGGAGGGCCCCCACGAGCAGTACTTC. Translating gives CASSYSGEGPHEQYF.

The chain employs TRBV12-1 and TRBJ2-7; TRBD1, the table's D call, lacks a check against the DNA. TRBV12-1 is marked as a pseudogene. The CDR3 contains 14 residues. The CDR3 DNA sequence: TGTGCCAGCAGCTTTAGCAGGGGGCGCAACGAGCAGTACTTC. This encodes CASSFSRGRNEQYF.

The chain joins TRBV5-1 to TRBJ2-7, with 8 bases lining up with TRBD2. From germline, CDR1 is SGHRS and CDR2 YFSETQ. V lost 0 bases and J lost 6; bases outside the gene matches: 2. The CDR3 extends over 13 amino acids. The CDR3 region is CASSLAAGGEQYF. CDR3 bases: TGCGCCAGCAGCTTGGCTGCGGGGGGCGAGCAGTACTTC.

The J gene is TRBJ1-4, the V gene TRBV11-2; 9 nucleotides line up with TRBD1. CDR1 is SGHAT and CDR2 is FQNNGV in the germline V gene. The CDR3 sequence is 14 residues long. The ends lost 3 bases at V and 4 bases at J; junction bases unmatched: 0. The CDR3 coding sequence is TGTGCCAGCAGCTTGGGACAGGGTAATGAAAAACTGTTTTTT. Amino acids: CASSLGQGNEKLFF.

The chain is built from TRBV7-8 and TRBJ1-1, with D perhaps matching TRBD1 (6 bases). This CDR3 comprises 14 residues. V was trimmed by 1 base and J by 5 bases, leaving 11 bases between them. Germline CDR1 is SGHVS and CDR2 is FQNEAQ. Written as DNA, the CDR3 is TGTGCCAGCAGCTTAGTGGGGGCGCGAACTGAAGCTTTCTTT. Its protein product is CASSLVGARTEAFF.

This rearrangement joins TRBV30 to TRBJ2-6, with 7 bases that match TRBD1. This CDR3 spans 17 amino acids. J was trimmed by 3 bases and V by 2 bases; bases with no gene match: 10. Germline CDR1 and CDR2: GTSNPN and SVGIG (reference sequence). CDR3 loop: CAWSNRDRALGANVLTF. In DNA form, the CDR3 reads TGTGCCTGGAGTAACCGGGACAGAGCCCTTGGGGCCAACGTCCTGACTTTC. The full variable domain, in which reference TRBV30 and TRBJ2-6 provide the parts outside the CDR3, is SQTIHQWPATLVQPVGSPLSLECTVEGTSNPNLYWYRQAAGRGLQLLFYSVGIGQISSEVPQNLSASRPQDRQFILSSKKLLLSDSGFYLCAWSNRDRALGANVLTFGAGSRLTVL.

This clone was observed a single time. This chain joins TRBV18 and TRBJ1-5; 8 bases agree with TRBD1. Germline V lookup: CDR1 KGHSH, CDR2 LQKENI. The V segment lost 5 bases and the J segment 1 base; nucleotides outside the gene matches: 7. The CDR3 has 16 amino acids. Here the CDR3 DNA reads TGTGCCAGCTCAGACGACAGGGGCAAAAGCAATCAGCCCCAGCATTTT. This gives the protein CASSDDRGKSNQPQHF.

The genes are TRBV5-1 and TRBJ2-5; D remains ambiguous. V was clipped by 2 bases and J by 2 bases, with 10 bases between them. CDR3 size: 14 residues. The germline V gene has CDR1 SGHRS and CDR2 YFSETQ. CDR3 protein: CASSLGDLQETQYF. The CDR3 nucleotides read TGCGCCAGCAGCTTAGGAGACCTTCAAGAGACCCAGTACTTC.

This clone has a handful of counts. The chain couples TRBV3-1 (or the pseudogene TRBV3-2) to TRBJ2-3; 10 nucleotides match TRBD2. Germline assignment: CDR1 LGHDT and CDR2 YNNKEL (reference sequence). The CDR3 has 18 amino acids. The ends lost 1 base at V and 6 bases at J; junction bases unmatched: 13. DNA of the CDR3: TGTGCCAGCAGCCAAGGGACTAGCGGATCCGGTTCATGGGATACGCAGTATTTT. Translation: CASSQGTSGSGSWDTQYF.

The chain joins TRBV2 to TRBJ2-6; 7 positions match TRBD2. CDR1 is SNHLY and CDR2 is FYNNEI in the germline V gene. The CDR3 has 15 residues. J gave up 2 bases and V 6 bases, and 4 bases lay outside the gene matches. CDR3: CASRGGSAGANVLTF. For the CDR3, the DNA is TGTGCCAGCAGGGGAGGGAGTGCTGGGGCCAACGTCCTGACTTTC.

This clone occurred a few times. This rearrangement joins TRBV25-1 to TRBJ1-5; D is possibly TRBD1 (6 bases). The CDR3 loop spans 14 amino acids. V was pared by 4 bases and J by 3 bases, with 10 bases between. CDR1 MGHDK and CDR2 SYGVNS come from the germline V gene. CDR3 region: CASSVTGNNQPQHF. The CDR3 coding sequence is TGTGCCAGCAGTGTCACAGGGAACAATCAGCCCCAGCATTTT.

Written as DNA, the CDR3 is TGTGCCAGCAGCTTATTCGACAGCGTGAACACTGAAGCTTTCTTT. Translating gives CASSLFDSVNTEAFF. The chain employs TRBV13 and TRBJ1-1; D might be TRBD1 (5 bases). V dropped 2 bases and J dropped 0 bases, with 10 bases sitting between them. The CDR3 extends over 15 amino acids. Germline CDR1 PRHDT, CDR2 FYEKMQ (reference sequence).

This clone appeared a few times. This chain links TRBV6-1 with TRBJ1-2; a weak D match, TRBD1 (6 bases). Germline V lookup: CDR1 MNHNS, CDR2 SASEGT. The CDR3 sequence is 13 residues long. Trimming removed 1 base at V and 6 bases at J, with 9 bases between. CDR3 residues: CASSEESGDGYTF. As DNA, the CDR3 is TGTGCCAGCAGTGAAGAGTCAGGGGATGGCTACACCTTC.

The J gene is TRBJ2-1, the V gene TRBV7-9; TRBD2 matches 13 bases. The CDR3 runs to 16 residues. From germline, CDR1 is SEHNR and CDR2 FQNEAQ (reference sequence). V lost 4 bases to trimming and J lost 9 bases; unmatched junction nucleotides: 9. In nucleotides, the CDR3 is TGTGCCAGCAGCTACTACGGACTAGCGGGAGAGTTTGAGCAGTTCTTC. Translating it yields CASSYYGLAGEFEQFF. Looking up the rest from reference TRBV7-9 and TRBJ2-1 gives the full variable domain: DTGVSQNPRHKITKRGQNVTFRCDPISEHNRLYWYRQTLGQGPEFLTYFQNEAQLEKSRLLSDRFSAERPKGSFSTLEIQRTEQGDSAMYLCASSYYGLAGEFEQFFGPGTRLTVL.

J is TRBJ2-3 and V is TRBV11-2, with 8 bases lining up with TRBD2. V lost 6 bases and J lost 1; bases outside the gene matches: 3. CDR1 and CDR2 (germline): SGHAT, FQNNGV. The CDR3 totals 14 residues. CDR3 amino acids: CASSSLAGTDTQYF. The CDR3 DNA reads as TGTGCCAGCAGTTCACTAGCGGGCACAGATACGCAGTATTTT.

The chain employs TRBV4-1 and TRBJ1-6; 7 bases agree with TRBD1. V dropped 4 bases and J dropped 3; count of bases not matched to a gene: 12. The germline gives CDR1 MGHRA, CDR2 YSYEKL. The CDR3 runs 18 residues. The CDR3 loop is CASSPQVPRDSYNSPLHF. In nucleotides, the CDR3 is TGCGCCAGCAGCCCGCAAGTACCAAGGGACAGCTATAATTCACCCCTCCACTTT.

The chain links TRBV6-5 to TRBJ2-2, with a weak D call TRBD2 (5 bases). Germline V gene lookup returns CDR1 MNHEY and CDR2 SVGAGI. V dropped 5 bases and J dropped 7 bases, with 11 bases sitting between them. The CDR3 spans 13 residues. CDR3 protein: CASSREHGGELFF. CDR3 nucleotides: TGTGCCAGCAGTCGGGAACATGGCGGGGAGCTGTTTTTT.

The gene calls are TRBV5-1 and TRBJ1-1; 7 positions agree with TRBD1. CDR1 SGHRS and CDR2 YFSETQ come from the germline V gene. V gave up 6 bases and J gave up 1 base; unmatched junction bases: 6. The CDR3 has 14 residues. The CDR3 sequence: CASKEGASNTEAFF. CDR3 sequence (DNA): TGCGCCAGCAAGGAGGGGGCCTCGAACACTGAAGCTTTCTTT.

The chain links TRBV9 to TRBJ2-5; 7 nucleotides agree with TRBD2. Germline assignment: CDR1 SGDLS and CDR2 YYNGEE. J lost 5 bases, V lost 4 bases, and 8 bases had no gene match. The CDR3 sequence is 14 residues long. The CDR3 here is CASSPSPRGETQYF. CDR3 sequence (DNA): TGTGCCAGCAGCCCTTCCCCGCGGGGGGAGACCCAGTACTTC.